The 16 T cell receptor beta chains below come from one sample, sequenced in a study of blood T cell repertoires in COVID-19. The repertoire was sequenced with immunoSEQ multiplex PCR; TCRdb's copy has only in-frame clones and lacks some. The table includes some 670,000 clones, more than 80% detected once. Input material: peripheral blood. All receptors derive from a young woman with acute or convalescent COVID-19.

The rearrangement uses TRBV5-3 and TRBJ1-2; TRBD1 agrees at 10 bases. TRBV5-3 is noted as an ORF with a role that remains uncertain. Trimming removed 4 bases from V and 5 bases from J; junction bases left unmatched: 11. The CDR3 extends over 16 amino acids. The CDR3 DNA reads TGTGCCAGAAGCCCCATCCGGGACAGGGGTAGGTATGGCTACACCTTC. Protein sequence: CARSPIRDRGRYGYTF.

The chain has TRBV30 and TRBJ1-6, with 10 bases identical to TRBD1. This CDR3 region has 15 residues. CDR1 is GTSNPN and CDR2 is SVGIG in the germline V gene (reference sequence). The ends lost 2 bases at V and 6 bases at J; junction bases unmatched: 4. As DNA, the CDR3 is TGTGCCTGGAGTAAGGACAGGGGGTCTAATTCACCCCTCCACTTT. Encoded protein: CAWSKDRGSNSPLHF.

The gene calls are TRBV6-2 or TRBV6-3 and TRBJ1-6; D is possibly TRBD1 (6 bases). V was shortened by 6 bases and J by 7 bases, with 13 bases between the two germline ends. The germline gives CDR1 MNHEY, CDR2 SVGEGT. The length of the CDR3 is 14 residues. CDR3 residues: CASSLGTGNSPLHF. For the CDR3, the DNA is TGTGCCAGCAGCCTTGGTACAGGGAATTCACCCCTCCACTTT.

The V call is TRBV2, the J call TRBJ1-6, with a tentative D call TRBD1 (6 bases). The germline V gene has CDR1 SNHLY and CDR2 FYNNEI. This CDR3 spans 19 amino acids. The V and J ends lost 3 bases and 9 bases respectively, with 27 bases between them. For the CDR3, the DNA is TGTGCCAGCAGTGACGTGGGGACAAGGGCCAACCTTTATGGTTCACCCCTCCACTTT. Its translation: CASSDVGTRANLYGSPLHF.

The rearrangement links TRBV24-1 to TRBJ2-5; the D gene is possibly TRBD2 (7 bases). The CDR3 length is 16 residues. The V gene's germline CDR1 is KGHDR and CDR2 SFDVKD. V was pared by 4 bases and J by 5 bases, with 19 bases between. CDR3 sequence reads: CATSDLSWGGRETQYF. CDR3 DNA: TGTGCCACCAGTGACCTTAGCTGGGGGGGGCGCGAGACCCAGTACTTC.

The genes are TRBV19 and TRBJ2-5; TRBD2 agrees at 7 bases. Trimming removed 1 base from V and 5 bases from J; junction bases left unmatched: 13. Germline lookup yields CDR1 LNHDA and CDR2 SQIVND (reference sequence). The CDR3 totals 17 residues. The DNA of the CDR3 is TGTGCCAGTAGTATAGCCCAGCGGGGAGCCTTAGTGGAGACCCAGTACTTC. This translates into CASSIAQRGALVETQYF.

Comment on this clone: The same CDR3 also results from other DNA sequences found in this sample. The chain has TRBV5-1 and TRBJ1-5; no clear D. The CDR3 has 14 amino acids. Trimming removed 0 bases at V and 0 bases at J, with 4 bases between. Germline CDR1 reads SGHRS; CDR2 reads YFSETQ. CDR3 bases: TGCGCCAGCAGCTTGGGGGCTAGCAATCAGCCCCAGCATTTT. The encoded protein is CASSLGASNQPQHF.

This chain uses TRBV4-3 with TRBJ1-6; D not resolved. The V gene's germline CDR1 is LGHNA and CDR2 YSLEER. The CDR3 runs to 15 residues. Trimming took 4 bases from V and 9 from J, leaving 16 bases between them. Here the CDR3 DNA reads TGCGCCAGCAGCCCGACGCAAGAGGGAGGTTCACCCCTCCACTTT. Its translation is CASSPTQEGGSPLHF.

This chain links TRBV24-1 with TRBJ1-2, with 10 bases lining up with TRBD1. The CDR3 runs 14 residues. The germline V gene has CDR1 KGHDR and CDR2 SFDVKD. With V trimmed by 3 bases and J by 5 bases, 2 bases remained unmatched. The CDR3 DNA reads TGTGCCACCAGTGATGGACAGGGGGTGTATGGCTACACCTTC. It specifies CATSDGQGVYGYTF.

The CDR3 reads CASSRGGTSTDTQYF. In DNA form, the CDR3 reads TGTGCCAGCAGCCGCGGGGGGACTAGCACAGATACGCAGTATTTT. V and J are TRBV7-3 and TRBJ2-3; 8 nucleotides match TRBD2. Germline V lookup: CDR1 SGHTA, CDR2 FQGTGA. There are 15 residues in the CDR3. Trimming cost V 5 bases and J 0 bases; bases outside gene matches: 4.

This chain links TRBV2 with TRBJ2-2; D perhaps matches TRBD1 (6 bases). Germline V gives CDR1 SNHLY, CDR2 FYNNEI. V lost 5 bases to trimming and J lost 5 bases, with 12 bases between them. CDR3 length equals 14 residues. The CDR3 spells CASSLGARTGELFF. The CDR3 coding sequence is TGTGCCAGCAGTCTGGGGGCAAGGACCGGGGAGCTGTTTTTT.

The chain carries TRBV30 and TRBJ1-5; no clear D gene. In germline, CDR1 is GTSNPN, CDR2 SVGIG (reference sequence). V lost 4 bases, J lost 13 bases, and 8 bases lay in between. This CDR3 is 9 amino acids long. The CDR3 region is CAWTPLQHF. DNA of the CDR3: TGTGCCTGGACCCCCCTACAGCATTTT.

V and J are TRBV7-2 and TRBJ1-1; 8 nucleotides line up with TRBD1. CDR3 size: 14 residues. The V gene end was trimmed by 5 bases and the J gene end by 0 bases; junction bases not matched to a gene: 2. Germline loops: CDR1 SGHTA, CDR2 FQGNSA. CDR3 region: CASSQDRVNTEAFF. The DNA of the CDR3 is TGTGCCAGCAGCCAGGACAGGGTGAACACTGAAGCTTTCTTT.

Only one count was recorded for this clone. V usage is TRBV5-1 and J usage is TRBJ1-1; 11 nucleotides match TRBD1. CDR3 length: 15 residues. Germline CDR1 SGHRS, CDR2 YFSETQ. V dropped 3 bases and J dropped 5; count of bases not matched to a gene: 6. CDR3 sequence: CASSSRDRGVTEAFF. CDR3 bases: TGCGCCAGCAGCTCCAGGGACAGGGGGGTAACTGAAGCTTTCTTT.

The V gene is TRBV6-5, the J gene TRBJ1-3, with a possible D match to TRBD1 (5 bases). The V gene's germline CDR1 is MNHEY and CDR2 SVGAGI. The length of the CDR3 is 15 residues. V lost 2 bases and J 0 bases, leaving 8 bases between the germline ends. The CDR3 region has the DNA TGTGCCAGCAGTTACCTTCAGGGCTCTGGAAACACCATATATTTT. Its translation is CASSYLQGSGNTIYF.

CDR3 sequence reads: CASSSGTEQPQHF. The CDR3 coding sequence is TGTGCCAGCAGCTCCGGGACAGAGCAGCCCCAGCATTTT. The chain employs TRBV5-6 and TRBJ1-5; 7 bases agree with TRBD1. Germline V gives CDR1 SGHDT, CDR2 YYEEEE. This CDR3 has 13 amino acids. With V trimmed by 3 bases and J by 7 bases, 4 bases remained unmatched.